Here is one T cell receptor beta chain with its context. In the authors' workflow: Amplification from reference gene primers served as the basis for estimated nucleated cell counts. Sequenced by immunoSEQ multiplex PCR; TCRdb stores in-frame clones only, minus some. V, J and clone size are taken as reported in that table, and D and trimming were inferred from the DNA itself. This table holds nearly 250,000 clones, 86% found once. Participant-reported clinical history was the basis for cohort assignment. V lost 6 bases, J lost 7 bases, and 8 bases stayed unmatched. The CDR3 runs 14 residues. Germline assignment: CDR1 MNHEY and CDR2 SVGAGI. This sample was taken from a study of blood T cell repertoires in COVID-19. Study as a whole: From T cells, B-cell-depleted T cells, or PBMCs came the material, which was cDNA or gDNA.

The sequence was collected from a woman in her 50s who had recovered from COVID-19. The chain links TRBV6-5 to TRBJ1-4, with 7 bases identical to TRBD1. The sequenced material came from PBMCs or T cells enriched from blood (not recorded which). The CDR3 protein is CASRVGGGSEKLFF. The CDR3 DNA reads TGTGCCAGCAGAGTTGGAGGGGGCAGTGAAAAACTGTTTTTT.